A single count supports the clone carrying this T cell receptor (beta chain). Its antigen is unidentified. This entry belongs to a study of cytomegalovirus exposure and HLA in healthy donors. For the study at large: Counted in an early data release were approximately 80 million unique TCRs from HLA-typed donors.

This CDR3 spans 13 amino acids. The germline gives CDR1 MDHEN, CDR2 SYDVKM. Trimming stripped 8 bases from V and 5 bases from J, with 15 bases between. The study, taken as a whole, reports: In a later analysis, specific HLA alleles were associated with around 17,000 TCR beta sequences at a 0.05 false discovery rate. The productive fraction for most TCR beta V segments was about 87% or about 30% in an earlier analysis. In presence/absence analyses, roughly uniform sequencing depth across donors was assumed.

The PCR contained 60 Vbeta and 13 Jbeta primers. TCRdb's table, derived via immunoSEQ multiplex PCR, lists solely in-frame clones and lacks some. Found here are 150,000 to 200,000 clones, 65% to 85% of them singletons; the top ten hold around 2%. The sample taken for sequencing was PBMCs. This chain joins TRBV28 and TRBJ1-1, with a possible D match to TRBD1 (5 bases). This TCR was recovered from a man younger than 30 in good health and CMV-seronegative. CDR3 loop: CASGEGALTEAFF. CDR3 nucleotide sequence: TGTGCCAGCGGGGAAGGGGCTCTTACTGAAGCTTTCTTT.